The sequence of this TCR beta chain was determined in a study of shared clonotypes between healthy human individuals. Study in general: The plates for each donor numbered three CD4 naive, three CD4 memory, two CD8 naive and one CD8 memory. The study, taken as a whole, reports: Clonotype sharing among donors likely depends on sequencing depth.

Authors' processing steps: ImmunoSEQ junction-only sequences lacked quality scores, so their filtering differed. The method was immunoSEQ multiplex PCR; TCRdb's version includes in-frame clones alone and lacks a portion of them. V and J calls and clone size come straight from that table; D and trimming were deduced from the DNA. The repertoire consists of more than 2 million clones, with roughly 94% occurring once and the leading ten covering 0.1% to 0.15%. Memory CD4+ cells were the fraction left after CD45RA+ naive selection. Regarding this clone: Its antigen is not known.

This clonotype originated in a man in his late teens or twenties in good health. Sequencing was carried out using naive CD4+ T cells sorted from blood. Sample subset: CD45RA+ positively selected.

This CDR3 reads CASTQAGQVHYNEQFF. In nucleotides, the CDR3 is TGTGCCAGCACCCAAGCAGGGCAGGTCCACTACAATGAGCAGTTCTTC. The chain links TRBV28 to TRBJ2-1; D might be TRBD1 (5 bases). In germline, CDR1 is MDHEN, CDR2 SYDVKM. The ends were cut back, 7 bases at V and 3 bases at J, with 19 bases in the middle. The CDR3 covers 16 residues.